This TCR beta chain was captured in a study of long-term antiretroviral therapy in people with HIV. They ran version v3.0 of the immunoSEQ assay at survey level. Using immunoSEQ multiplex PCR, the repertoire was profiled, and TCRdb retains in-frame clones only, with some absent. In the table there are 15,000 to 20,000 clones, approximately 73% of which are singletons. V lost 7 bases, J lost 0 bases, and 12 bases lay in between. The CDR3 loop spans 14 amino acids. CDR1 and CDR2 (germline): SNHLY, FYNNEI. The sequence was obtained from a woman in her forties or fifties with HIV. Sequencing used unsorted PBMCs, obtained nearly 2.6 years before starting antiretroviral therapy. The chain recombines TRBV2 with TRBJ1-1, with D hard to call. Written as DNA, the CDR3 is TGTGCCAGCACCCCACAGACCTTGAACACTGAAGCTTTCTTT. Its protein product is CASTPQTLNTEAFF.